This entry features one T cell receptor (beta chain) sequence. This entry belongs to a study of blood T cell repertoires in COVID-19. In the study overall: Italy, Spain and the United States were the sources of the convalescent and acute COVID-19 samples. The cDNA or gDNA used as material had been derived from T cells, B-cell-depleted T cells, or PBMCs.

Germline V lookup: CDR1 LGHDT, CDR2 YNNKEL (reference sequence). The V and J ends lost 3 bases and 7 bases, in that order; junction bases with no gene match: 22. The CDR3 is 19 residues long. As handled by the study authors: Scientists estimated how many nucleated cells there were by amplifying reference gene primers. The data were produced by immunoSEQ multiplex PCR, yet TCRdb's version contains in-frame clones alone and is incomplete. The V and J calls and clone size are taken from that table; D and trimming were inferred from the DNA. The profile shows fewer than 350,000 clones, approximately 89% of them singletons.

The sample was peripheral blood. V is TRBV3-1 (or the pseudogene TRBV3-2) and J is TRBJ1-2; 8 positions match TRBD1. This receptor was taken from a man in his forties with active or convalescent COVID-19. This CDR3 reads CASSHRSARTGRVLFGYTF. In DNA form, the CDR3 reads TGTGCCAGCAGCCACAGATCGGCTAGGACAGGGAGGGTTTTATTTGGCTACACCTTC.